Detailed here is one T cell receptor beta chain. Its target is not known. In the PCR, 60 Vbeta and 13 Jbeta primers were used. TCRdb's table, derived via immunoSEQ multiplex PCR, lists solely in-frame clones and lacks some. Here the sample spans 200,000 to 250,000 clones, around 80% being singletons. Germline V gene lookup returns CDR1 SGHVS and CDR2 FNYEAQ. V was cut by 0 bases and J by 1 base, with 10 bases left in between. This CDR3 is built from 15 residues. The data were taken from a study of cytomegalovirus exposure and HLA in healthy donors. Study-level points and caveats: High specificity and sensitivity for cytomegalovirus status were reported for the classifier.

The receptor's source is a young man in good health and CMV-seronegative. Sequenced material: PBMCs. The chain links TRBV7-6 to TRBJ2-7; TRBD1 is a possible D gene (5 bases). CDR3 residues: CASSLAQGLSYEQYF. The DNA of the CDR3 is TGTGCCAGCAGCTTAGCGCAGGGCCTTTCCTACGAGCAGTACTTC.